This T cell receptor beta chain was recovered during a study of post-analysis software for immune sequencing data. This clonotype was detected a few times. Its antigen is not known. Built from TCR beta cDNA, the libraries had unique molecular identifiers in them. Between roughly 0.95 and 10 million T cells gave rise to a few hundred thousand cDNA molecules. TCRdb reprocessed the PCR reads via MiXCR and lists one record per CDR3 protein. Of over 150,000 distinct CDR3 sequences listed, approximately 30% are singletons. The germline V gene has CDR1 MDHEN and CDR2 SYDVKM. With 8 bases clipped from V and 4 bases from J, the junction kept 17 bases outside the gene matches. This CDR3 region has 17 residues. Notes on the study in general: TRBV segments more frequent in patients than in controls numbered roughly 5 and included TRBV5-6, TRBV5-1 and TRBV20-1. Under the F measure, samples that were prepared in one batch clustered strongly together. Significantly decreased normalized Chao1 diversity was recorded for multiple sclerosis patients relative to controls.

Sample: blood. This TCR was sampled from a girl between 10 and 17 years old with multiple sclerosis. This chain uses TRBV28 with TRBJ2-1; 7 bases agree with TRBD2. The CDR3, as DNA: TGTGCCAGCGGACCGGGCGGGAGCCCTTTAACTTACAATGAGCAGTTCTTC. This gives the protein CASGPGGSPLTYNEQFF.